This record looks at one T cell receptor (beta chain) sequence and its context. What it binds is unknown. This CDR3 region has 13 residues. CDR1 is MGHRA, CDR2 YSYEKL, per germline. The V gene lost 3 bases and the J gene lost 4 bases, with 9 bases spanning the gap. This sample was included in a study of shared clonotypes between healthy human individuals. Study-wide results and caveats: The expectation was that sequencing depth would affect clonotype sharing among donors.

When replicate PCRs were run on sorted subsets, they used 200 to 250 ng DNA, tens of thousands of T cell genomes. Clones were sequenced by immunoSEQ multiplex PCR, and TCRdb holds only the in-frame ones, with some missing. This table has about 2.4 million clones, under 95% appearing once. The sequence was collected from a man between 18 and 35 years old in good health. Some clones in this sample may be carry-over from other donors' samples. The sample was naive CD4+ T cells from PBMCs. Subset here: CD45RA+ positively selected. This chain links TRBV4-1 with TRBJ1-1; D might be TRBD1 (5 bases). CDR3 in amino acids: CASSHQQVTEAFF. CDR3 bases: TGCGCCAGCAGCCACCAACAGGTCACTGAAGCTTTCTTT.